Given below is one TCR beta chain in context. This clonotype came up many times. Its antigen is currently not known. Qualities for individual bases were not recorded, and no much larger clone is one base off. What the treatment or condition label conveys for this sample: allogeneic hematopoietic cell transplantation with graft depleted of TCRalphabeta T cells and CD19 B cells. TCRalphabeta/CD19-depleted allogeneic hematopoietic cell grafts were given to the transplant recipients, all of whom were children. The receptor library was made with PCR. Sequencing relied on an Illumina HiSeq 2500. To normalize quantification of the TCRbeta repertoire, the TCR libraries were built with molecular barcoding that relied on unique molecular identifiers. TCRdb reworked the public reads: Q25 trimming with fastp, MiXCR clone assembly, productive beta chains retained. Every distinct CDR3 protein forms one entry, paired with its most common genes and DNA. Across this sample there are hundreds of thousands of distinct CDR3 sequences, with roughly a quarter seen only once. Roughly 5% of the sample goes to the ten largest clones.

The sample originates from a study of T-cell reconstitution after alpha-beta-depleted transplantation in children (dated by TCRdb to the mid-2010s). General notes on the study: Using TCR repertoire profiling, the study followed T-cell immune reconstitution in a quantitative way in children after TCRalphabeta/CD19-depleted allogeneic hematopoietic cell transplantation. Beyond this particular receptor, the publication reports: The apparently early alphabetaT-cell count recovery about two months after transplant was reportedly dependent on only several hundred rapidly expanded clones derived from non-depleted graft cells. Over subsequent months, a decline in hyperexpanded clone frequencies was noted, and after one year, T-cell counts and TCRbeta diversity were mostly ascribed to newly produced T cells. The high TCRbeta diversity at day 60 in some patients was ascribed to recipient T cells and intrathymic progenitors that had survived conditioning.

The TCR originated in a female patient under 10 years old who had a stem cell transplant for congenital amegakaryocytic thrombocytopenia, so the T cells may come from the graft donor. The sequencing here drew on PBMCs, mostly from graft donor cells, taken 360 days after TCRalphabeta/CD19-depleted stem cell transplant.

In nucleotides, the sequence is TGCGCCAGCAGCCAAGTCCTAGCGGGAGCGAACACCGGGGAGCTGTTTTTT. Its translation is CASSQVLAGANTGELFF. This chain is built from TRBV4-1 and TRBJ2-2; 10 bases in between match TRBD2. For this chain, trimming is 1 base at the V end and 0 bases at the J end, and the number of junction bases without a gene match is 2. The CDR3 spans 17 residues, from the cysteine through the phenylalanine. Only the CDR3 DNA stays, 51 bases, in frame from base 1. CDR1 is given as MGHRA and CDR2 as YSYEKL, both from the germline V gene.